This passage covers 5 T cell receptor beta chains from one sample sequenced in a study of chemoradiotherapy in HPV16-positive cancers. TCRdb's copy holds only in-frame clones and misses some; the assay was immunoSEQ multiplex PCR. Of some 15,000 clones in the sample, about 72% were seen once. Specimen collection occurred from a patient who underwent chemoradiotherapy. Receptor source: a human donor with HPV-associated anogenital cancer.

The chain recombines TRBV2 with TRBJ2-5; 10 bases are a match to TRBD1. The CDR3 has 15 amino acids. The V gene end was trimmed by 6 bases and the J gene end by 3 bases; junction bases not matched to a gene: 7. CDR1 and CDR2 from the germline V gene are SNHLY and FYNNEI. The CDR3 is CASRRDRGLEETQYF. Written as DNA, the CDR3 is TGTGCCAGCAGGCGGGACAGGGGATTAGAAGAGACCCAGTACTTC.

The chain is built from TRBV2 and TRBJ2-3, with D tentatively TRBD1 or TRBD2 (5 bases each). This CDR3 region has 14 residues. Trimming left V 8 bases short and J 6 bases short, with 18 bases between. Germline V gene sequence: CDR1 SNHLY, CDR2 FYNNEI. Here the CDR3 reads CASQGPSRQDTQYF. The CDR3, as DNA: TGTGCCAGCCAGGGACCGTCCCGCCAGGATACGCAGTATTTT.

The chain recombines TRBV19 with TRBJ2-3; D uncertain. The CDR3 extends over 16 amino acids. The V and J ends lost 4 bases and 2 bases respectively, with 16 bases between them. CDR1 is LNHDA, CDR2 SQIVND, per germline (reference sequence). The DNA for the CDR3 is TGTGCCAGTAGTAGGGTGGGCTATAGTCCCACAGATACGCAGTATTTT. Encoded protein: CASSRVGYSPTDTQYF.

The rearrangement joins TRBV28 to TRBJ1-1, with D possibly being TRBD1 (5 bases). The CDR3 is made up of 14 amino acids. CDR1 MDHEN and CDR2 SYDVKM come from the germline V gene. V dropped 2 bases and J dropped 0 bases, with 7 bases sitting between them. Here the CDR3 reads CASSLATVNTEAFF. The CDR3 nucleotides read TGTGCCAGCAGTTTAGCGACAGTGAACACTGAAGCTTTCTTT.

Only one count was recorded for this clone. This chain links TRBV6-5 with TRBJ2-5; D call uncertain. The J call may be mistaken, given a closer DNA end match to TRBJ2-7. The CDR3 spans 14 residues. Germline CDR1 reads MNHEY; CDR2 reads SVGAGI. CDR3: CASSYLADSYEQYF. CDR3 bases: TGTGCCAGCAGTTACCTGGCAGACTCCTACGAGCAGTACTTC.